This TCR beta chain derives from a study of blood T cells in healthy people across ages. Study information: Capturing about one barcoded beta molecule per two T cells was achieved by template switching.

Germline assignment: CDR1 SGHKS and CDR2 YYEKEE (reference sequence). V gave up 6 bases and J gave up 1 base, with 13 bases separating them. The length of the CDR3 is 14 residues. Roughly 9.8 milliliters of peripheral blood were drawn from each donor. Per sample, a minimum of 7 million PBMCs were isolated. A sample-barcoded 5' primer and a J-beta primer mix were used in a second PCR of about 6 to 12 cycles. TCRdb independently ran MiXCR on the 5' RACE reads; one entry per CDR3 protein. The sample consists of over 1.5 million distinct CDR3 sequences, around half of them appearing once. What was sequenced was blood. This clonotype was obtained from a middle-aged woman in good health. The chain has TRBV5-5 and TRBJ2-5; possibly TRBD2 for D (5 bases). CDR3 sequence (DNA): TGTGCCAGCAACCGAGTCGGGATCCAAGAGACCCAGTACTTC. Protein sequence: CASNRVGIQETQYF. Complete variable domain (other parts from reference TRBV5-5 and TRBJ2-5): DAGVTQSPTHLIKTRGQQVTLRCSPISGHKSVSWYQQVLGQGPQFIFQYYEKEERGRGNFPDRFSARQFPNYSSELNVNALLLGDSALYLCASNRVGIQETQYFGPGTRLLVL.